The sequence of this T cell receptor beta chain was determined in a study of a mutant IDH1 vaccine in newly diagnosed glioma. Study overall: There were eight vaccinations for patients, given in weeks 1, 3, 5, 7, 11, 15, 19 and 23. Either 4-6 weeks after radiotherapy alone or alongside temozolomide, vaccination was begun. Patients' prior therapy spanned radiotherapy, temozolomide, or both; most underwent both.

Clones were read by immunoSEQ multiplex PCR, and TCRdb kept only the in-frame ones, dropping some. The table lists 55,000 to 70,000 clones, 89% of them singletons. V lost 5 bases and J lost 6, with 14 bases in between. In germline, CDR1 is SGHAT, CDR2 FQNNGV. The CDR3 length is 15 residues. The time point here: week 11, during vaccination. The content of each vaccine dose was 300 ug of mutant IDH1 20-mer peptide, and topical imiquimod accompanied it. On this clone: The antigen is unknown.

This rearrangement joins TRBV11-2 to TRBJ1-6; tentatively, D is TRBD1 (5 bases). Specimen: PBMCs, collected from a glioma patient whose treatment included an IDH1 peptide vaccine. The receptor's source is a man aged 40-50 years with glioma. CDR3: CASSPMGTPNSPLHF. The CDR3 DNA reads as TGTGCCAGCAGCCCTATGGGGACCCCTAATTCACCCCTCCACTTT. Complete variable domain (other parts from reference TRBV11-2 and TRBJ1-6): EAGVAQSPRYKIIEKRQSVAFWCNPISGHATLYWYQQILGQGPKLLIQFQNNGVVDDSQLPKDRFSAERLKGVDSTLKIQPAKLEDSAVYLCASSPMGTPNSPLHFGNGTRLTVT.